This T cell receptor (beta chain) was sequenced in a study of response to subunit inactivated influenza vaccine. Whole-study findings and limits: Few additional T cells are recruited per seasonal influenza vaccination, authors suggested.

This clonotype appeared many times. Its antigen is undetermined. The germline V and J ends were trimmed by 6 bases and 6 bases, with 16 bases remaining between them. The CDR3 totals 14 residues. Germline V gives CDR1 MNHEY, CDR2 SMNVEV (reference sequence). TCRdb reanalysed the RT-PCR reads using MiXCR and keeps one entry per CDR3 protein. The table shows fewer than 600,000 distinct CDR3 sequences, with 6% to 9% occurring only once. This chain joins TRBV27 and TRBJ2-3, with D unresolved. The sequenced sample was PBMCs from blood, obtained around 2 years after vaccination. This TCR came from a man aged 45 to 75 who received an inactivated influenza vaccine. The CDR3 nucleotides are TGTGCCAGCAGCAAACAAGGGTTGAGGGATACGCAGTATTTT. Encoded protein: CASSKQGLRDTQYF.